The T cell receptor beta chain under discussion was sequenced for a study of blood T cell repertoires in COVID-19. Study-level background: The United States, Italy and Spain were the sources of the acute and convalescent COVID-19 samples. PBMCs, B-cell-depleted T cells, or T cells provided the cDNA or gDNA that made up the material.

In the source study's methods: Nucleated cell counts were estimated from reference gene primer amplification. Method: immunoSEQ multiplex PCR; TCRdb's copy keeps in-frame clones and lacks some. The V and J calls and clone size are taken from that table; D and trimming were inferred from the DNA. The sample holds more than 85,000 clones, about four fifths seen once. The J segment lost 6 bases and the V segment lost 6 bases, leaving 6 bases of the junction unmatched. The CDR3 has 14 residues. Germline CDR1 SGHNT, CDR2 YENEEA. This clonotype was sampled from a woman aged 55-75 years with acute or convalescent COVID-19. The sequenced sample consisted of peripheral blood. This chain connects TRBV11-3 to TRBJ2-3; TRBD2 aligns across 10 bases. CDR3 sequence (DNA): TGTGCCAGCAGAAAAGGGACTAGCGCCGATACGCAGTATTTT. It is translated as CASRKGTSADTQYF.